The 14 T cell receptor beta chains reported below all come from one sample, sequenced in a study of T cells after yellow fever vaccination. Using its own MiXCR run on the 5' RACE reads, TCRdb lists one record per CDR3 protein. This sample has approximately 550,000 distinct CDR3 sequences, with roughly 21% found just once. Sequenced material: PBMCs, taken 15 days after the yellow fever booster vaccination. The receptors come from a man between 25 and 39 years old who received the YFV17D yellow fever vaccine.

This clonotype was seen repeatedly, ten times or more. J is TRBJ1-1 and V is TRBV7-9; no clear D. The CDR3 covers 11 residues. The germline V gene encodes CDR1 SEHNR and CDR2 FQNEAQ (reference sequence). V was pared by 10 bases and J by 0 bases, with 6 bases between. CDR3 residues: CATAVNTEAFF. In DNA, the CDR3 is TGTGCCACCGCGGTGAACACTGAAGCTTTCTTT.

This clonotype has just a few counts. The V and J genes are TRBV12-3 or TRBV12-4 and TRBJ2-7; D remains ambiguous. This CDR3 contains 14 residues. The ends were cut back, 6 bases at V and 1 base at J, with 13 bases in the middle. DNA for the CDR3: TGTGCCAGCAGCACGGGCGGTTCTTCCTACGAGCAGTACTTC. Its protein product is CASSTGGSSYEQYF.

The chain employs TRBV4-2 and TRBJ2-3, with D tentatively TRBD2 (5 bases). This CDR3 has 17 amino acids. Trimming cost V 0 bases and J 0 bases, with 13 bases left between them. CDR1 and CDR2 from the germline V gene are LGHNA and YNFKEQ. The CDR3 is CASSQDHSRVSTDTQYF. The CDR3 coding sequence is TGTGCCAGCAGCCAAGACCATTCGCGGGTTAGCACAGATACGCAGTATTTT.

This sequence joins TRBV6-2 or TRBV6-3 and TRBJ2-2, with 11 nucleotides matching TRBD2. V lost 4 bases, J lost 1 base, and 17 bases stayed unmatched. CDR3 length equals 21 residues. Looked up from germline, CDR1 is MNHEY and CDR2 is SVGEGT. CDR3 bases: TGTGCCAGCAGTTCCTCCCTACTAGCGGGAGCATCAGTTGAGAACACCGGGGAGCTGTTTTTT. Protein: CASSSSLLAGASVENTGELFF.

Only a few counts were recorded for this clonotype. This chain connects TRBV7-9 to TRBJ2-5; D gene ambiguous. The CDR3 length is 13 residues. Trimming left V 5 bases short and J 9 bases short, with 16 bases between. From germline, CDR1 is SEHNR and CDR2 FQNEAQ (reference sequence). CDR3 protein: CASSDNSRRAQYF. In DNA form, the CDR3 reads TGTGCCAGCAGCGACAACAGCCGTAGGGCCCAGTACTTC.

CDR3 loop: CASSLYYRGTSGSVQETQYF. The CDR3 region has the DNA TGTGCCAGCAGTTTATATTATAGGGGGACTAGCGGGAGTGTCCAAGAGACCCAGTACTTC. The chain combines TRBV27 with TRBJ2-5, with 14 positions matching TRBD2. Germline V gives CDR1 MNHEY, CDR2 SMNVEV (reference sequence). The CDR3 has 20 residues. Trimming removed 1 base from V and 1 base from J; junction bases left unmatched: 11.

This chain links TRBV7-2 with TRBJ2-5; a possible D gene is TRBD1 (6 bases). V was cut by 6 bases and J by 8 bases, with 16 bases left in between. Germline V CDR1 and CDR2: SGHTA, FQGNSA. This CDR3 is built from 13 residues. Here the CDR3 reads CASSLDSWGTQYF. DNA of the CDR3: TGTGCCAGCAGTTTGGACAGTTGGGGTACCCAGTACTTC.

This sequence joins TRBV6-1 and TRBJ2-2; 14 bases line up with TRBD2. In germline, CDR1 is MNHNS, CDR2 SASEGT. The junction had 3 bases not matched to a gene; V was cut back by 11 bases and J by 7 bases. The CDR3 length is 13 residues. In DNA, the CDR3 is TGTGCCGGGGGACTAGCGGGAGTCGGGGAGCTGTTTTTT. Its protein is CAGGLAGVGELFF.

The genes are TRBV4-3 and TRBJ2-7, with 7 bases lining up with TRBD2. Germline V gene data show CDR1 as LGHNA and CDR2 as YSLEER. This CDR3 has 18 amino acids. Trimming took 0 bases from V and 5 from J; bases not matched to a gene: 16. CDR3 DNA sequence: TGCGCCAGCAGCCAAGAAGTTTCTAGCGGACCACGGTTGCACGAGCAGTACTTC. Amino acids: CASSQEVSSGPRLHEQYF.

The chain recombines TRBV7-2 with TRBJ1-6; 11 bases are shared with TRBD1. After removal of 4 bases from V and 12 bases from J, the junction contained 8 bases not matched to a gene. Germline V gene lookup returns CDR1 SGHTA and CDR2 FQGNSA. The CDR3 is made up of 15 amino acids. The CDR3 nucleotides are TGTGCCAGCAGCTCCGGACAGGGGGCGCGTGTACCCCTCCACTTT. Translated: CASSSGQGARVPLHF.

This clonotype has ten or more counts. V and J are TRBV3-1 and TRBJ2-1, with D perhaps given as TRBD1 or TRBD2 (5 bases each). CDR1 is LGHDT and CDR2 is YNNKEL in the germline V gene (reference sequence). V dropped 0 bases and J dropped 12 bases, with 9 bases sitting between them. This CDR3 comprises 12 residues. The CDR3 DNA reads as TGTGCCAGCAGCCAAGAGAGGGGACGGCAGTTCTTC. Residues: CASSQERGRQFF.

This chain uses TRBV20-1 with TRBJ2-1; 7 nucleotides align to TRBD2. The CDR3 sequence is 17 residues long. The V and J ends lost 0 bases and 4 bases, in that order; junction bases with no gene match: 12. CDR1 and CDR2 from the germline V gene are DFQATT and SNEGSKA (reference sequence). CDR3: CSARDPGAGTTYNEQFF. The CDR3 DNA sequence: TGCAGTGCTAGAGATCCCGGGGCCGGGACTACTTACAATGAGCAGTTCTTC.

A few counts support this clonotype. The junction and the germline gene differ at one end; a read error may be behind it. The chain links TRBV11-2 to TRBJ1-3; no firm D call. Germline CDR1 SGHAT, CDR2 FQNNGV. The CDR3 consists of 13 residues. The DNA for the CDR3 is TGTGCCAGCACCTTATACTCCGGAAACACCATATATTTT. Protein sequence: CASTLYSGNTIYF.

This rearrangement joins TRBV7-2 to TRBJ2-3; a weak D match, TRBD1 (6 bases). The germline CDR1 and CDR2 sequences are SGHTA and FQGNSA. Trimming stripped 2 bases from V and 3 bases from J, with 9 bases between. This CDR3 region has 14 residues. The CDR3 here is CASSLQGRTDTQYF. The CDR3 nucleotides are TGTGCCAGCAGCTTACAGGGGCGGACAGATACGCAGTATTTT.